Included here is one T cell receptor beta chain sequence, with context. Its matching antigen is unknown. Use of 60 Vbeta and 13 Jbeta primers characterized the PCR. The assay was immunoSEQ multiplex PCR, and TCRdb's table has in-frame clones only and misses some. The data show over 75,000 clones, around 64% seen once. The data belong to a study of cytomegalovirus exposure and HLA in healthy donors. Study results and limitations: A later analysis reportedly found fewer N-insertions in an Asian-associated ancestry cluster than the roughly 700-donor mean.

This receptor was taken from a human donor in good health. The specimen sequenced was PBMCs.

The chain's CDR3 is CASSELMNTEAFF. Here the CDR3 DNA reads TGTGCCAGCAGTGAGTTGATGAACACTGAAGCTTTCTTT. The gene calls are TRBV6-5 and TRBJ1-1; D gene uncertain. Germline-derived CDR1 and CDR2 are MNHEY and SVGAGI. The CDR3 is 13 residues long. Trimming cost V 5 bases and J 0 bases, with 7 bases left between them.